These T cell receptor beta chains were read from a single sample in a study of T cell responses to AZD1222 COVID-19 vaccine. TCRdb keeps only in-frame clones here, not all; method: immunoSEQ multiplex PCR. The sample lists about 170,000 clones, 70% to 90% occurring once. The sample in question was peripheral blood, obtained 28 days after the second AZD1222 dose. These TCRs come from an adult who received the AZD1222 COVID-19 vaccine. The CDR3 runs from the conserved cysteine through the conserved F or W. The D gene is left open where the match is weak.

len	d_gene	v_gene	j_gene	CDR3aa
14	TRBD1	TRBV5-5	TRBJ1-4	CASSSGTVNEKLFF
14	-	TRBV7-2	TRBJ1-1	CASRNGGKGSEAFF
19	TRBD1	TRBV15	TRBJ1-3	CATSGRGLGTANSGNTIYF
15	-	TRBV7-2	TRBJ2-2	CASTLRGVGTGELFF
18	TRBD1	TRBV6-2/TRBV6-3	TRBJ2-1	CASSYSTPRDRGGNEQFF
16	-	TRBV11-2	TRBJ2-7	CASSSPTGMSSYEQYF
13	TRBD1	TRBV27	TRBJ2-7	CASSLGTGYEQYF
13	-	TRBV15	TRBJ2-7	CATSIYPTYEQYF
14	-	TRBV6-1	TRBJ1-1	CASSEDPPYTEAFF
14	-	TRBV18	TRBJ1-4	CASSSQGMAEKLFF
14	TRBD1	TRBV6-5	TRBJ2-1	CASSPGQGGNEQFF
21	-	TRBV15	TRBJ1-6	CATSRESILQGPSSYNSPLHF
14	-	TRBV7-2	TRBJ2-7	CASSRSGGLNEQYF
14	-	TRBV7-6	TRBJ2-5	CASSRSGGGETQYF
14	TRBD2	TRBV9	TRBJ2-3	CASSASGGEDTQYF
14	TRBD1	TRBV18	TRBJ2-2	CASSPDRATGELFF